This note documents a single T cell receptor beta chain sequence. This record comes from a study of radiation and T cells in renal cell carcinoma. Germline V gene sequence: CDR1 MNHEY, CDR2 SVGAGI. V lost 5 bases, J lost 6 bases, and 11 bases lay in between. There are 13 residues in the CDR3. Treatment meaning: 15 Gy SBRT to primary tumor, nephrectomy 4 weeks later. Assay used: immunoSEQ multiplex PCR; TCRdb lists only in-frame clones, some missing. The profile shows 18,000 or so clones, 55% of them singletons. The sample consisted of tumor tissue, taken from a patient whose treatment included radiotherapy and nephrectomy. J is TRBJ2-1 and V is TRBV6-5; D may be TRBD1 or TRBD2 (6 bases each). This receptor was taken from a man aged 50 to 60 with renal cell carcinoma. The CDR3 is CASSPRGPNEQFF. For the CDR3, the DNA is TGTGCCAGCAGTCCTCGGGGGCCCAATGAGCAGTTCTTC.